Below, 23 T cell receptor beta chains from the same sample are listed, as sequenced in a study of cytomegalovirus exposure and HLA in healthy donors. PCR primers comprised 60 Vbeta and 13 Jbeta primers. Repertoires were generated with immunoSEQ multiplex PCR, while TCRdb's copy carries only in-frame clones and drops some. The table records under 200,000 clones, 75% to 80% of them present only once. The specimen was PBMCs. The receptor source for this set is a woman in her forties in good health and CMV-seronegative.

V and J are TRBV2 and TRBJ2-1; D is unclear. This CDR3 spans 16 amino acids. CDR1 is SNHLY and CDR2 is FYNNEI in the germline V gene. Trimming removed 4 bases at V and 0 bases at J, with 13 bases between. The CDR3 loop is CASSVVLGSSYNEQFF. CDR3 DNA sequence: TGTGCCAGCAGTGTTGTGCTGGGCAGCTCCTACAATGAGCAGTTCTTC.

The gene calls are TRBV4-3 and TRBJ2-7; possible D gene TRBD2, 5 bases. Germline CDR1 reads LGHNA; CDR2 reads YSLEER. The CDR3 has 15 residues. V was pared by 4 bases and J by 4 bases, with 17 bases between. The CDR3 nucleotides read TGCGCCAGCAGCCCCGGGATGGGAGAGGGTTACGAGCAGTACTTC. Protein sequence: CASSPGMGEGYEQYF.

This chain joins TRBV2 and TRBJ2-7; D perhaps matches TRBD1 (5 bases). This CDR3 contains 14 residues. The V gene's germline CDR1 is SNHLY and CDR2 FYNNEI. V was trimmed by 7 bases and J by 0 bases, leaving 13 bases between them. The CDR3 nucleotides read TGTGCCAGCATGATGACAGCGAGCTCCTACGAGCAGTACTTC. It specifies CASMMTASSYEQYF.

V is TRBV7-9 and J is TRBJ1-5; no definite D call. Germline V gene lookup returns CDR1 SEHNR and CDR2 FQNEAQ (reference sequence). The CDR3 has 16 amino acids. V lost 2 bases and J lost 2, with 13 bases in between. The CDR3, as DNA: TGTGCCAGCAGCTTAACGGGGTCCAGCGGCAATCAGCCCCAGCATTTT. It translates to CASSLTGSSGNQPQHF.

The chain couples TRBV7-9 to TRBJ2-7; no definite D call. Trimming took 0 bases from V and 2 from J, leaving 5 bases between them. Germline CDR1 is SEHNR and CDR2 is FQNEAQ (reference sequence). The CDR3 is 13 amino acids. The CDR3 spells CASSLAQTYEQYF. The CDR3 DNA sequence: TGTGCCAGCAGCTTAGCTCAAACCTACGAGCAGTACTTC.

The chain uses TRBV5-1 and TRBJ2-1, with no clear D. V was pared by 4 bases and J by 6 bases, with 11 bases between. Germline V gives CDR1 SGHRS, CDR2 YFSETQ. The CDR3 runs to 13 residues. CDR3 loop: CASSRSTGNEQFF. The CDR3 nucleotides are TGCGCCAGCAGCCGTAGTACGGGCAATGAGCAGTTCTTC.

The V call is TRBV19, the J call TRBJ2-1; 8 bases align to TRBD2. CDR1 LNHDA and CDR2 SQIVND come from the germline V gene (reference sequence). The CDR3 has 16 residues. With 6 bases clipped from V and 6 bases from J, the junction kept 13 bases outside the gene matches. Written as DNA, the CDR3 is TGTGCCAGTAGGGCCCCGCGGGGGGAGAGGTTCAATGAGCAGTTCTTC. Its protein product is CASRAPRGERFNEQFF.

Comment on this clone: Distinct nucleotide sequences in the sample also encode this CDR3. The CDR3 DNA follows: TGTGCCAGCTCACCCGACAGGGACCAGCCCCAGCATTTT. Protein: CASSPDRDQPQHF. V usage is TRBV18 and J usage is TRBJ1-5; 7 bases are shared with TRBD1. The length of the CDR3 is 13 residues. The germline CDR1 and CDR2 sequences are KGHSH and LQKENI. J lost 7 bases, V lost 3 bases, and 3 bases had no gene match.

DNA for the CDR3: TGTGCCAGCAGCAGGGTTGACAATCAGCCCCAGCATTTT. Translation gives CASSRVDNQPQHF. The V and J genes are TRBV6-1 and TRBJ1-5; TRBD1 is a possible D gene (5 bases). This CDR3 is built from 13 residues. Trimming removed 6 bases from V and 3 bases from J, with 9 bases in between. The germline V gene encodes CDR1 MNHNS and CDR2 SASEGT.

The rearrangement joins TRBV5-1 to TRBJ1-2; TRBD1 might be the D (6 bases). Germline CDR1 and CDR2: SGHRS and YFSETQ. V shed 5 bases and J shed 7 bases, with 15 bases lying between them. This CDR3 has 13 amino acids. The CDR3 loop is CASRNHRARGYTF. Written as DNA, the CDR3 is TGCGCCAGCAGGAACCACAGGGCTCGTGGCTACACCTTC.

The CDR3 protein is CAISEEGEKLFF. CDR3 coding DNA: TGTGCCATCTCCGAAGAGGGTGAAAAACTGTTTTTT. The chain links TRBV10-3 to TRBJ1-4; D is unclear. The CDR3 has 12 amino acids. With 8 bases removed from V and 7 bases from J, the gap between germline ends came to 11 bases. Germline CDR1 is ENHRY and CDR2 is SYGVKD.

The V and J genes are TRBV10-3 and TRBJ1-5; 9 bases agree with TRBD1. The CDR3 is 15 amino acids. V was clipped by 3 bases and J by 5 bases; unmatched bases: 5. Germline V gives CDR1 ENHRY, CDR2 SYGVKD. DNA of the CDR3: TGTGCCATCAGTGAAGGTCGACAGGGGGATCAGCCCCAGCATTTT. Its protein product is CAISEGRQGDQPQHF.

This chain uses TRBV7-3 with TRBJ1-1, with D hard to call. V lost 2 bases and J lost 3, with 7 bases in between. The CDR3 spans 13 residues. Germline V lookup: CDR1 SGHTA, CDR2 FQGTGA. DNA of the CDR3: TGTGCCAGCAGCTTAGGCATGTACACTGAAGCTTTCTTT. Residues: CASSLGMYTEAFF.

V usage is TRBV19 and J usage is TRBJ2-5; 9 nucleotides match TRBD2. The better agreement between TRBJ2-7 and the DNA end casts doubt on the J call. Germline V gene lookup returns CDR1 LNHDA and CDR2 SQIVND (reference sequence). The length of the CDR3 is 14 residues. CDR3 sequence (DNA): TGTGCCAGTAGTCAAGCGGGGGGCTCCTACGAGCAGTACTTC. It specifies CASSQAGGSYEQYF.

Regarding this clone: The junction and the germline gene differ at one end; a read error may be behind it. The CDR3 region is CSAQTTGTGYDYTF. The CDR3 DNA follows: TGCAGCGCCCAGACCACCGGGACAGGCTATGACTACACCTTC. V and J are TRBV29-1 and TRBJ1-2; 8 bases match TRBD1. This CDR3 is 14 amino acids long. CDR1 SQVTM and CDR2 ANQGSEA come from the germline V gene.

V is TRBV6-1 and J is TRBJ1-1; D unresolved. From germline, CDR1 is MNHNS and CDR2 SASEGT. V lost 3 bases to trimming and J lost 11 bases, with 13 bases between them. The CDR3 loop spans 12 amino acids. The CDR3 spells CASSERWWEAFF. CDR3 DNA: TGTGCCAGCAGTGAGCGGTGGTGGGAGGCTTTCTTT.

The rearrangement joins TRBV7-3 to TRBJ2-5, with TRBD1 matching over 7 bases. CDR1 is SGHTA, CDR2 FQGTGA, per germline. V trimming: 5 bases; J trimming: 3 bases; junction bases outside the gene matches: 6. The CDR3 consists of 14 residues. The CDR3 loop is CASSAKGTEETQYF. In DNA, the CDR3 is TGTGCCAGCAGCGCAAAGGGGACAGAAGAGACCCAGTACTTC.

The rearrangement links TRBV13 to TRBJ1-3; TRBD1 aligns across 9 bases. The CDR3 covers 16 residues. Germline loops: CDR1 PRHDT, CDR2 FYEKMQ (reference sequence). With 1 base clipped from V and 4 bases from J, the junction kept 5 bases outside the gene matches. CDR3 amino acids: CASSLAGQGAGNTIYF. As DNA, the CDR3 is TGTGCCAGCAGCTTAGCGGGACAGGGAGCCGGAAACACCATATATTTT.

This clone was detected a few times. J is TRBJ1-5 and V is TRBV6-1, with D possibly being TRBD1 (6 bases). CDR1 is MNHNS, CDR2 SASEGT, per germline. The CDR3 totals 15 residues. Trimming shortened V by 3 bases and J by 6 bases, and 15 bases separated the two germline ends. In DNA, the CDR3 is TGTGCCAGCAGTGAGAATGGACAGTCAGGTCAGCCCCAGCATTTT. It yields the protein CASSENGQSGQPQHF.

J is TRBJ1-2 and V is TRBV4-1; TRBD1 aligns across 8 bases. J lost 6 bases, V lost 1 base, and 16 bases had no gene match. This CDR3 has 18 amino acids. Germline V gene lookup returns CDR1 MGHRA and CDR2 YSYEKL. CDR3 DNA sequence: TGCGCCAGCAGCCAAGTTGTACCCAGGGGGCGCCCGGGACATGGCTACACCTTC. It translates to CASSQVVPRGRPGHGYTF.

The V gene is TRBV15, the J gene TRBJ1-1, with D unresolved. V was clipped by 0 bases and J by 5 bases, with 7 bases between them. The length of the CDR3 is 13 residues. Germline V CDR1 and CDR2: LNHNV, YYDKDF (reference sequence). As DNA, the CDR3 is TGTGCCACCAGCAGAGACCCTTTAACTGAAGCTTTCTTT. Encoded protein: CATSRDPLTEAFF.

V usage is TRBV18 and J usage is TRBJ2-7; possibly TRBD2 for D (5 bases). The CDR3 consists of 15 residues. The germline V gene has CDR1 KGHSH and CDR2 LQKENI. Deletions cut 1 base from V and 4 bases from J, with 14 bases between. The CDR3 loop is CASSPRSGNSYEQYF. The CDR3 DNA reads as TGTGCCAGCTCACCACGGTCGGGGAATTCGTACGAGCAGTACTTC.

The rearrangement links TRBV7-7 to TRBJ2-5; 7 bases map to TRBD1. Trimming at V came to 1 base and at J to 4 bases, leaving 3 bases not matched to a gene. This CDR3 region has 14 residues. Germline V CDR1 and CDR2: SSHAT, FNYEAQ (reference sequence). The CDR3 nucleotides are TGTGCCAGCAGCTTAGACAGGGGTACAGAGACCCAGTACTTC. Its translation: CASSLDRGTETQYF.